The T cell receptor beta chain described here comes from a study of T-cell reconstitution after alpha-beta-depleted transplantation in children. In its sample, this clonotype was seen many times. The target antigen is unknown. Study findings and constraints: About two months after transplant, alpha-beta T cells reportedly came from several hundred expanded graft clones. Surviving recipient T cells and thymic progenitors accounted for the high day-60 TCRbeta diversity observed in some patients. Once a year had passed after transplant, T-cell counts and diversity came mostly from newly produced T cells.

Losses at the gene ends were 5 bases for V and 4 bases for J; bases not matched to a gene: 7. Germline-derived CDR1 and CDR2 are SGHRS and YFSETQ. The CDR3 contains 14 residues. It was with unique molecular identifiers that the TCRbeta library was prepared. TCRdb itself ran the PCR reads through MiXCR, one entry per CDR3 protein. In the table there are 450,000 to 700,000 distinct CDR3 sequences, 27% of which are singletons. The chain combines TRBV5-1 with TRBJ2-7; TRBD1 agrees at 9 bases. This specimen consisted of PBMCs, obtained before TCRalphabeta/CD19-depleted stem cell transplant. This receptor was taken from a boy younger than two with Wiskott-Aldrich syndrome, due to receive a stem cell transplant. CDR3 in DNA: TGCGCCAGCAGTCTGGGACAGGGTGGTTACGAGCAGTACTTC. Residues: CASSLGQGGYEQYF.